These T cell receptor beta chains were read from a single sample in a study of PD-1 blockade in mismatch repair-deficient tumors. The data were produced by immunoSEQ multiplex PCR, yet TCRdb's version contains in-frame clones alone and is incomplete. The table lists approximately 50,000 clones, approximately 78% of them singletons. Sample: peripheral blood, taken 4 weeks after starting pembrolizumab. The receptors stem from an adult with mismatch repair-deficient cancer. Both conserved end residues are part of each CDR3. D genes are given only for firm matches. Where a row states a size, it is once, few, many or the class of an expanded clone; other rows omit it.

>-|TRBV7-2|-|TRBJ1-3
CASSLGGLPGNTIYF
TGTGCCAGCAGCCTCGGAGGGCTTCCTGGAAACACCATATATTTT
>TRBD1|TRBV28|once|TRBJ2-6
CASSSGQGWVSGANVLTF
TGTGCCAGCAGTTCAGGACAGGGGTGGGTCTCTGGGGCCAACGTCCTGACTTTC
>-|TRBV5-1|-|TRBJ2-1
CASSLYGGADEQFF
TGCGCCAGCAGCTTGTACGGGGGCGCGGATGAGCAGTTCTTC
>TRBD2|TRBV7-8|-|TRBJ2-6
CASSSGLAGRGANVLTF
TGTGCCAGCAGCTCAGGACTAGCGGGACGGGGGGCCAACGTCCTGACTTTC
>-|TRBV7-9|few|TRBJ2-7
CASSFQGEQYF
TGTGCCAGCAGCTTCCAGGGTGAGCAGTACTTC
>-|TRBV29-1|few|TRBJ1-2
CSVVPRDTPPNYGYTF
TGCAGCGTTGTGCCCCGGGACACCCCGCCTAACTATGGCTACACCTTC
>TRBD1|TRBV5-5|-|TRBJ2-7
CASSPGGTGVYEQYF
TGTGCCAGCAGCCCGGGGGGGACAGGGGTTTACGAGCAGTACTTC
>-|TRBV11-3|-|TRBJ1-1
CASSLGGVMNTEAFF
TGTGCCAGCAGCTTAGGTGGCGTCATGAACACTGAAGCTTTCTTT
>TRBD2|TRBV15|-|TRBJ2-1
CATSRDRGAGVSDEQFF
TGTGCCACCAGCAGAGATCGAGGAGCGGGAGTAAGCGATGAGCAGTTCTTC
>-|TRBV11-2|few|TRBJ1-2
CASSIVGTPGGYTF
TGTGCCAGCAGCATCGTTGGGACGCCGGGGGGCTACACCTTC
>TRBD1|TRBV5-1|-|TRBJ1-2
CASSVSRDSTYGYTF
TGCGCCAGCAGCGTCAGCCGGGACAGCACCTATGGCTACACCTTC
>-|TRBV6-1|-|TRBJ1-1
CASSDQGYTEAFF
TGTGCCAGCAGTGATCAGGGGTACACTGAAGCTTTCTTT
>TRBD2|TRBV30|-|TRBJ2-5
CAWSLGTSGSRETQYF
TGTGCCTGGAGTCTTGGGACTAGCGGGAGTCGAGAGACCCAGTACTTC
>-|TRBV19|-|TRBJ1-5
CASSPGTQARPQHF
TGTGCCAGTAGCCCCGGGACGCAAGCACGACCCCAGCATTTT
>TRBD1|TRBV5-1|-|TRBJ1-2
CASSPGTGVNYGYTF
TGCGCCAGCAGTCCCGGGACAGGGGTTAACTATGGCTACACCTTC
>TRBD1|TRBV15|-|TRBJ2-3
CATSSHPTGNTDTQYF
TGTGCCACCAGCTCCCACCCGACAGGGAACACAGATACGCAGTATTTT
>-|TRBV7-6|-|TRBJ1-1
CASSSLQNSLGWNTEAFF
TGTGCCAGCAGCTCCCTACAGAATTCATTGGGTTGGAACACTGAAGCTTTCTTT
>TRBD2|TRBV5-1|-|TRBJ2-3
CASSLDGTSGNTDTQYF
TGCGCCAGCAGCTTGGACGGGACTAGCGGGAACACAGATACGCAGTATTTT
>-|TRBV9|few|TRBJ1-1
CASSVAGTAYTEAFF
TGTGCCAGCAGCGTAGCCGGGACGGCCTACACTGAAGCTTTCTTT
>-|TRBV30|-|TRBJ2-7
CAWSGQSYEQYF
TGTGCCTGGAGTGGGCAGAGCTACGAGCAGTACTTC
>TRBD1|TRBV19|-|TRBJ2-7
CASSGTGWEQYF
TGTGCCAGTAGTGGGACAGGCTGGGAGCAGTACTTC
>TRBD1|TRBV28|many|TRBJ1-5
CASSGDREGIQPQHF
TGTGCCAGCAGTGGGGACAGGGAAGGAATTCAGCCCCAGCATTTT
>-|TRBV7-3|-|TRBJ2-2
CASSYIGLGMNTGELFF
TGTGCCAGCAGCTATATAGGACTGGGAATGAACACCGGGGAGCTGTTTTTT
>TRBD2|TRBV13|few|TRBJ2-3
CASSINSGRAADTQYF
TGTGCCAGCAGCATTAACAGCGGGAGGGCCGCTGATACGCAGTATTTT
>-|TRBV11-3|-|TRBJ2-1
CASSPSPDASKWFF
TGTGCCAGCAGTCCATCCCCGGATGCGTCGAAATGGTTCTTC
>-|TRBV9|-|TRBJ1-3
CASSEDPLGDRGNTIYF
TGTGCCAGCAGTGAAGACCCCCTGGGGGACCGTGGAAACACCATATATTTT
>-|TRBV7-6|few|TRBJ1-2
CASSLAASAAGYTF
TGTGCCAGCAGCTTAGCAGCGTCGGCAGCCGGCTACACCTTC
>-|TRBV6-5|-|TRBJ1-5
CASRPDQYQPQHF
TGTGCCAGCAGACCCGACCAATATCAGCCCCAGCATTTT
>TRBD1|TRBV5-1|-|TRBJ1-1
CASSLDRGYTEAFF
TGCGCCAGCAGCTTAGACAGGGGCTACACTGAAGCTTTCTTT
>-|TRBV7-3|-|TRBJ1-3
CASSLSAGLGNTIYF
TGTGCCAGCAGCTTAAGCGCGGGACTTGGAAACACCATATATTTT
>-|TRBV21-1|-|TRBJ1-5
CAISSGGLEPQHF
TGTGCCATATCATCAGGGGGCTTAGAGCCCCAGCATTTT
>-|TRBV2|-|TRBJ1-1
CASSDTVNTEAFF
TGTGCCAGCAGTGACACAGTCAACACTGAAGCTTTCTTT
>TRBD2|TRBV12-5|-|TRBJ2-1
CASGPGGTSGHNEQFF
TGTGCTAGTGGTCCAGGGGGGACTAGCGGCCACAATGAGCAGTTCTTC
>TRBD2|TRBV19|-|TRBJ2-6
CASQEASGRASGANVLTF
TGTGCCAGTCAAGAGGCTAGCGGGAGGGCCTCTGGGGCCAACGTCCTGACTTTC
>-|TRBV10-3|once|TRBJ2-6
CAISEDRDSSGANVLTF
TGTGCCATCAGTGAGGACAGGGACTCCTCTGGGGCCAACGTCCTGACTTTC
>-|TRBV30|once|TRBJ1-1
CAWSPWGSTTEAFF
TGTGCCTGGAGTCCTTGGGGGAGTACAACTGAAGCTTTCTTT
>TRBD1|TRBV12-5|-|TRBJ2-1
CASGLGQGGYNEQFF
TGTGCTAGTGGTTTGGGACAGGGGGGCTACAATGAGCAGTTCTTC
>TRBD1|TRBV7-8|-|TRBJ1-1
CASSSLSGTGAGWGDTEAFF
TGTGCCAGCAGCTCGTTATCCGGGACAGGAGCCGGGTGGGGTGACACTGAAGCTTTCTTT
>-|TRBV19|once|TRBJ1-1
CASSMGGRGRGTEAFF
TGTGCCAGTAGTATGGGGGGGCGGGGCCGCGGCACTGAAGCTTTCTTT
>-|TRBV5-6|-|TRBJ1-1
CASSRTGRNTEAFF
TGTGCCAGCAGCCGGACGGGGAGGAACACTGAAGCTTTCTTT
>-|TRBV30|-|TRBJ1-1
CAWSQGPSTEAFF
TGTGCCTGGAGTCAGGGGCCTAGCACTGAAGCTTTCTTT
>TRBD2|TRBV18|-|TRBJ2-7
CASSREAGVVSEQYF
TGTGCCAGCTCACGCGAAGCGGGAGTGGTATCCGAGCAGTACTTC